Detailed here is one T cell receptor beta chain. The data were obtained in a study of T cells in localized non-small cell lung cancer. Profiled with immunoSEQ multiplex PCR; TCRdb holds only in-frame clones, not every one. The sample has 78,000 or so clones, approximately 84% seen once. V lost 0 bases and J 1 base, leaving 13 bases between the germline ends. The CDR3 consists of 17 residues. Germline loops: CDR1 MGHRA, CDR2 YSYEKL. This TCR was recovered from a man aged 40-75 years with stage I lung adenocarcinoma. V and J are TRBV4-1 and TRBJ1-5; D gene unclear. Sequenced here: peripheral blood, sampled before any cancer treatment. CDR3 region: CASSQEGIGSSNQPQHF. The CDR3 region has the DNA TGCGCCAGCAGCCAAGAGGGCATCGGCTCAAGCAATCAGCCCCAGCATTTT.